This paragraph reports one TCR beta chain. These data come from a study of Ad26.COV2.S vaccination and SARS-CoV-2 variants. Overall study context: Administration of Ad26.COV2.S was intramuscular, either once or twice 56 days apart.

Germline V gene sequence: CDR1 SGHRS, CDR2 YFSETQ. The CDR3 loop spans 13 amino acids. Between the trimmed V and J ends, which lost 6 bases and 0 bases, there was a span of 10 bases. Treatment meaning: some 19 received Ad26.COV2.S at low or high dose, single or two shots; 5 received placebo; per-sample allocation not given. The study sampled participants on day 63 after the first vaccine or placebo injection. This person who donated was an adult of 18-55 years in Boston. TCRdb's copy holds only in-frame clones and misses some; the assay was immunoSEQ multiplex PCR. The sample records 350,000 to 450,000 clones, about 92% being singletons.

The chain uses TRBV5-1 and TRBJ2-7; D tentatively reads TRBD1 or TRBD2 (5 bases each). The origin of this receptor is a person aged 18 to 59 who received the Ad26.COV2.S COVID-19 vaccine or a placebo. This material consisted of peripheral blood, taken in a trial of Ad26.COV2.S vaccine versus placebo. For the CDR3, the DNA is TGCGCCAGCACCCGGGACGGCTCCTACGAGCAGTACTTC. Encoded protein: CASTRDGSYEQYF. Complete variable domain (other parts from reference TRBV5-1 and TRBJ2-7): KAGVTQTPRYLIKTRGQQVTLSCSPISGHRSVSWYQQTPGQGLQFLFEYFSETQRNKGNFPGRFSGRQFSNSRSEMNVSTLELGDSALYLCASTRDGSYEQYFGPGTRLTVT.